A single sample gave rise to the 18 T cell receptor beta chains below, sequenced in a study of blood T cell repertoires in COVID-19. Clones were read by immunoSEQ multiplex PCR, and TCRdb kept only the in-frame ones, dropping some. The sample records under 60,000 clones, around 80% being singletons. Sequenced: peripheral blood. These TCRs come from a man in his 60s with acute or convalescent COVID-19.

This clone was seen a few times. V usage is TRBV9 and J usage is TRBJ1-1; D remains ambiguous. V gave up 1 base and J gave up 1 base, with 5 bases separating them. CDR3 length: 13 amino acids. CDR1 and CDR2 (germline): SGDLS, YYNGEE. CDR3 loop: CASSVLENTEAFF. The DNA of the CDR3 is TGTGCCAGCAGCGTATTAGAGAACACTGAAGCTTTCTTT. The entire variable domain, with the rest obtained from reference TRBV9 and TRBJ1-1, is as follows: DSGVTQTPKHLITATGQRVTLRCSPRSGDLSVYWYQQSLDQGLQFLIQYYNGEERAKGNILERFSAQQFPDLHSELNLSSLELGDSALYFCASSVLENTEAFFGQGTRLTVV.

The chain employs TRBV28 and TRBJ1-2; D is uncertain. Trimming removed 3 bases from V and 8 bases from J, with 10 bases in between. The germline CDR1 and CDR2 sequences are MDHEN and SYDVKM. This CDR3 region has 12 residues. CDR3 sequence: CASSFPLLGYTF. The CDR3, as DNA: TGTGCCAGCAGTTTCCCTTTATTAGGCTACACCTTC.

The chain is built from TRBV29-1 and TRBJ2-7, with D tentatively TRBD1 (7 bases). Germline CDR1 reads SQVTM; CDR2 reads ANQGSEA. The CDR3 runs to 14 residues. Trimming shortened V by 5 bases and J by 6 bases, and 20 bases separated the two germline ends. The CDR3 DNA follows: TGCAGCGTTTCCCCCCGGGCAGGGGGAGGCGAGCAGTACTTC. This codes for CSVSPRAGGGEQYF.

The gene calls are TRBV19 and TRBJ2-3; 9 bases are shared with TRBD2. This CDR3 is built from 16 residues. Unmatched junction bases numbered 14, after V lost 7 bases and J lost 6 bases. Germline CDR1 is LNHDA and CDR2 is SQIVND (reference sequence). The CDR3 nucleotides are TGTGCCAGTATGGAACATTCAGGCGGGGGGGCGGATACGCAGTATTTT. This codes for CASMEHSGGGADTQYF.

This rearrangement joins TRBV24-1 to TRBJ2-3, with TRBD2 matching 11 bases. Germline assignment: CDR1 KGHDR and CDR2 SFDVKD. The CDR3 is 15 residues long. Trimming removed 4 bases from V and 8 bases from J; junction bases left unmatched: 7. The CDR3 is CATSDLAGGAGTQYF. CDR3 nucleotides: TGTGCCACCAGTGACTTAGCGGGGGGGGCGGGTACGCAGTATTTT.

The rearrangement joins TRBV5-6 to TRBJ1-2; 10 nucleotides agree with TRBD1. Losses at the gene ends were 2 bases for V and 8 bases for J; bases not matched to a gene: 6. This CDR3 has 14 residues. Germline V gene sequence: CDR1 SGHDT, CDR2 YYEEEE. CDR3 amino acids: CASSLGTGEGGYTF. CDR3 DNA: TGTGCCAGCAGCTTAGGGACAGGGGAAGGAGGCTACACCTTC.

J is TRBJ2-3 and V is TRBV5-1, with a tentative D call TRBD1 (5 bases). Trimming removed 2 bases from V and 2 bases from J, with 9 bases in between. CDR3 size: 14 residues. CDR1 SGHRS and CDR2 YFSETQ come from the germline V gene. The CDR3: CASSFGQNTDTQYF. CDR3 coding DNA: TGCGCCAGCAGCTTTGGACAAAACACAGATACGCAGTATTTT.

The chain recombines TRBV2 with TRBJ1-5, with 9 nucleotides matching TRBD1. V gave up 6 bases and J gave up 2 bases; unmatched junction bases: 5. Germline V lookup: CDR1 SNHLY, CDR2 FYNNEI. The CDR3 covers 15 residues. The CDR3 reads CASSVDRGGNQPQHF. CDR3 DNA sequence: TGTGCCAGCAGCGTGGACAGGGGTGGCAATCAGCCCCAGCATTTT.

The rearrangement joins TRBV28 to TRBJ1-2, with TRBD1 matching over 8 bases. Germline trimming cut 3 bases from V and 7 bases from J; bases unmatched to any gene: 4. The CDR3 runs to 13 residues. Germline loops: CDR1 MDHEN, CDR2 SYDVKM. The DNA for the CDR3 is TGTGCCAGCAGTTTGGGGACAGGCTCTGGCTACACCTTC. This gives the protein CASSLGTGSGYTF.

The chain joins TRBV29-1 to TRBJ2-5, with 8 bases identical to TRBD1. Unmatched junction bases numbered 8, after V lost 4 bases and J lost 1 base. The CDR3 spans 15 residues. CDR1 SQVTM and CDR2 ANQGSEA come from the germline V gene. The CDR3 DNA follows: TGCAGCGTTGCTAAAAAGGACAGGGCCCAAGAGACCCAGTACTTC. Encoded protein: CSVAKKDRAQETQYF. The whole variable domain, remainder taken from reference TRBV29-1 and TRBJ2-5, is SAVISQKPSRDICQRGTSLTIQCQVDSQVTMMFWYRQQPGQSLTLIATANQGSEATYESGFVIDKFPISRPNLTFSTLTVSNMSPEDSSIYLCSVAKKDRAQETQYFGPGTRLLVL.

V and J are TRBV6-5 and TRBJ2-1, with unresolved D. The germline CDR1 and CDR2 sequences are MNHEY and SVGAGI. The CDR3 sequence is 14 residues long. Trimming took off 6 bases at V and 3 bases at J, with 12 bases between the two ends. Here the CDR3 reads CASSPLRHYNEQFF. The CDR3 DNA reads as TGTGCCAGCAGCCCCCTACGACACTACAATGAGCAGTTCTTC.

The chain carries TRBV2 and TRBJ2-5; tentative D call: TRBD1 (7 bases). Trimming took 8 bases from V and 5 from J, leaving 12 bases between them. The CDR3 spans 12 residues. Germline CDR1 reads SNHLY; CDR2 reads FYNNEI. The CDR3: CASGGGRETQYF. Written as DNA, the CDR3 is TGTGCCAGCGGAGGGGGCCGGGAGACCCAGTACTTC.

The chain employs TRBV2 and TRBJ1-1, with a tentative D call TRBD1 (5 bases). This CDR3 has 14 amino acids. Trimming took 4 bases from V and 0 from J, leaving 9 bases between them. Germline V gene data show CDR1 as SNHLY and CDR2 as FYNNEI. The CDR3 here is CASSVPGMNTEAFF. The CDR3, as DNA: TGTGCCAGCAGTGTTCCAGGGATGAACACTGAAGCTTTCTTT.

The chain couples TRBV5-4 to TRBJ1-3, with D hard to call. Germline CDR1 and CDR2: SGHNT and YYREEE (reference sequence). V was trimmed by 3 bases and J by 4 bases, leaving 8 bases between them. The CDR3 is 13 amino acids. The CDR3 bases are TGTGCCAGCAGCTCCCCCGAGGGAAACACCATATATTTT. Translated, it gives CASSSPEGNTIYF.

The chain is built from TRBV28 and TRBJ1-5; TRBD1 aligns across 7 bases. Germline V gives CDR1 MDHEN, CDR2 SYDVKM. The CDR3 runs 15 residues. With V trimmed by 6 bases and J by 4 bases, 9 bases remained unmatched. The CDR3 DNA reads as TGTGCCAGCAGACTTCTCGACAGGGCTAATCAGCCCCAGCATTTT. Its protein product is CASRLLDRANQPQHF.

This chain connects TRBV9 to TRBJ1-2; TRBD1 might be the D (6 bases). Germline CDR1 reads SGDLS; CDR2 reads YYNGEE. V was cut by 4 bases and J by 8 bases, with 15 bases left in between. The CDR3 length is 13 residues. This CDR3 is CASSPWGGQGYTF. The CDR3 DNA sequence: TGTGCCAGCAGCCCTTGGGGGGGGCAAGGCTACACCTTC. Using reference TRBV9 and TRBJ1-2 for the parts outside the CDR3, the full variable domain is DSGVTQTPKHLITATGQRVTLRCSPRSGDLSVYWYQQSLDQGLQFLIQYYNGEERAKGNILERFSAQQFPDLHSELNLSSLELGDSALYFCASSPWGGQGYTFGSGTRLTVV.

The rearrangement uses TRBV19 and TRBJ1-2, with D hard to call. Germline V lookup: CDR1 LNHDA, CDR2 SQIVND (reference sequence). The CDR3 extends over 13 amino acids. V lost 7 bases and J lost 7, with 16 bases in between. CDR3 sequence: CASTPTAMGGYTF. As DNA, the CDR3 is TGTGCCAGTACCCCTACAGCTATGGGTGGCTACACCTTC.

The chain is built from TRBV7-3 and TRBJ2-7; tentative D call: TRBD2 (5 bases). Trimming took off 2 bases at V and 2 bases at J, with 22 bases between the two ends. The length of the CDR3 is 18 residues. Germline V lookup: CDR1 SGHTA, CDR2 FQGTGA. CDR3 DNA: TGTGCCAGCAGCTTAGGGTTGAGGAGGTGTCAGGAAACCTACGAGCAGTACTTC. It encodes CASSLGLRRCQETYEQYF.